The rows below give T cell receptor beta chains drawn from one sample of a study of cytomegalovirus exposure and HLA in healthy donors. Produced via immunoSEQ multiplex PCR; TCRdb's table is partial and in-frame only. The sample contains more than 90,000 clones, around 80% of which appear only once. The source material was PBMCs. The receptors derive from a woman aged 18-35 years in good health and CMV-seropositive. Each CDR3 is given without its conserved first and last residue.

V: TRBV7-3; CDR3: ASSLSGTGGSTDTQY
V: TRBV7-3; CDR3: ASSPGTGTEAF
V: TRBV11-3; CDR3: ASSLVRTGIEAF
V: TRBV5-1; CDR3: ASSLREPETQY
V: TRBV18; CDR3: ASSPGSGGLNTEAF
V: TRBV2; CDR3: ASSVGRGTDTQY
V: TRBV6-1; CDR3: ASSEWMGTGNGYT
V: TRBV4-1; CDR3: ASSQGVAGNYEQY
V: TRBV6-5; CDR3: ASSSGEKFDIQY
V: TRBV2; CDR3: ASSGGKYEQY
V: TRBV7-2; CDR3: ASSLEGVGNQPQH
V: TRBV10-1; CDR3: ASSSSRTGGSYEQY
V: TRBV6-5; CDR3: ASSSGLAGLITQY
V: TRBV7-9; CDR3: ASSRYRDRVGDTQY
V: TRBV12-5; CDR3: ASGPELGTETQY
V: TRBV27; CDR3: ASSYQGGRGYEQY
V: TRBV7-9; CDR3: ASSELAGETQY
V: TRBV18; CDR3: ASSPMATDTQY
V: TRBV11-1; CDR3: ASSLAADREAF
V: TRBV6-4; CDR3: ASILGASRVDTEAF
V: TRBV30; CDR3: AWSAGFPGGTQY
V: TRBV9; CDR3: ASSVDPYTGELF
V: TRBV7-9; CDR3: ASSLSGDQPQH
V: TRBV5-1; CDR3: ASSGELAGANTGELF
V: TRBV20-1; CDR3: SARFDEQY
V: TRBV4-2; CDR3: ASSPPAGASYEQY
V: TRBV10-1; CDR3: ASSAGLISGNTIY
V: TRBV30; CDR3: AWSRDNSGNTIY
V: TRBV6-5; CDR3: ASSRGPVPYEQY
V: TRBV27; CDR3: ASGGDRSYEQY
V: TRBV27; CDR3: ASSLLGGAGNTIY
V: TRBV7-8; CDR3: ASSLFAIYRDRGPSGANVLT
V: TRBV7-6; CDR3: ASSPLRGRGETQY
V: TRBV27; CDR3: ASSLTSARAPLRHTDTQY
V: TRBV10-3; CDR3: AISESTGHNEKLF
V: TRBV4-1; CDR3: ASSPRLELNYGYT
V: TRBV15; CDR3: ATSTQGGPAYGYT
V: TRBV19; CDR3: ASSTSGAYEQY
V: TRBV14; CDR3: ASTPQGLGTEAF
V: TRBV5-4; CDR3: ASSWDRGRETQY
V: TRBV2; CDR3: ASSEAVGGNQPQH
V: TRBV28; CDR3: ASSLQKPIPYEQY
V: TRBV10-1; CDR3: ASSESAAGGRLDEQF
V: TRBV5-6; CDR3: ASSDGTSGSDEQF
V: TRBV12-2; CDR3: ASRLAGTGLHNQPQH
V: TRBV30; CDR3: AWSPPAGTGRGKEQF
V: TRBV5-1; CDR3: ASSPRLAGAHEQY
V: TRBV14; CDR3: ASSQDLIDGETQY
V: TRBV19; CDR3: ASGGVAGQTYNEQF
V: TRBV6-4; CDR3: ASSDGGEKY
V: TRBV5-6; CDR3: ASSAQQGHGTGELF
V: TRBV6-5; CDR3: ASSRTGIEQY
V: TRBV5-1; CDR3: ASSLAGNEEKLF